This T cell receptor (beta chain) was captured by sequencing in a study of breast tumors, draining lymph nodes, adjacent tissues. General study points: Compared with basal-like, luminal-like tumors shared significantly more repertoire with nontumor tissue. Tumor repertoires ranked between lymph nodes and nontumor tissue in diversity, with V and J gene preferences. Data only fit, rather than demonstrated, lymph node origin of most tumor T cells.

The CDR3 extends over 14 amino acids. TCRdb re-derived calls from the multiplex PCR reads in MiXCR, one entry per CDR3 protein. The table includes nearly 200,000 distinct CDR3 sequences, 30% to 40% detected once. Samples came from axillary lymph nodes draining the breast cancer. With regard to this clonotype: Its antigen is currently unknown. A single base separates this from a much larger clone, so it may be a read error.

The clonotype originates from a female donor with breast cancer. Some clones in this sample may be carry-over from other donors' samples. The chain employs TRBV12-3 or TRBV12-4 and TRBJ2-2; tentatively, D is TRBD1 or TRBD2 (5 bases each). Specimen: axillary lymph node tissue. This CDR3 reads CASSFDSGAGELVF. The CDR3 nucleotides read TGTGCCAGCAGTTTTGACAGCGGAGCCGGGGAGCTGGTTTTT.